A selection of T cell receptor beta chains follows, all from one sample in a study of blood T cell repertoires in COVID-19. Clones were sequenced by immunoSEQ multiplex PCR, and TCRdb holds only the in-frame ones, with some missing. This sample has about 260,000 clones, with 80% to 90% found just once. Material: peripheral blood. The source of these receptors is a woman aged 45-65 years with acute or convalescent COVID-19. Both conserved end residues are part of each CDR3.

CAIRTHVGTGGSGEQYF	TRBV10-3	TRBJ2-7
CASSSEGRAGNTIYF	TRBV28	TRBJ1-3
CASSLGGLPLHF	TRBV5-1	TRBJ1-6
CASSATGYGYTF	TRBV9	TRBJ1-2
CASSSRTTAPGELFF	TRBV7-2	TRBJ2-2
CSVGGSTLRYNEQFF	TRBV29-1	TRBJ2-1
CASSLGGYYEQYF	TRBV5-4	TRBJ2-7
CASSLDSEAFF	TRBV5-1	TRBJ1-1
CASSPGTGENGAFF	TRBV19	TRBJ1-1
CASSSPSGGGTDTQYF	TRBV19	TRBJ2-3
CAISGQGAGYGYTF	TRBV10-3	TRBJ1-2
CASSLARFGGGGRTYNEQFF	TRBV7-8	TRBJ2-1
CATSRSLGATNEKLFF	TRBV15	TRBJ1-4
CASSLGGDRQPQHF	TRBV28	TRBJ1-5
CASSIGQGGPDTEAFF	TRBV5-1	TRBJ1-1
CASSYPDRPYEQYF	TRBV6-5	TRBJ2-7
CASSPQGASQPQHF	TRBV18	TRBJ1-5
CASSVGVAGYTDTQYF	TRBV9	TRBJ2-3
CASSYSLREVNNEQFF	TRBV6-2/TRBV6-3	TRBJ2-1
CASSEEGGSYGYTF	TRBV2	TRBJ1-2
CASSFGGLYEQYF	TRBV12-3/TRBV12-4	TRBJ2-7
CASSLSGAQGYGYTF	TRBV5-1	TRBJ1-2
CASSVDGQGMATEAFF	TRBV9	TRBJ1-1
CAWRVSGSSTEQFF	TRBV30	TRBJ2-1
CASQRTNQPQHF	TRBV5-6	TRBJ1-5
CASSVRGGQPQHF	TRBV6-5	TRBJ1-5